These 17 T cell receptor beta chains were sequenced from one sample in a study of cytomegalovirus exposure and HLA in healthy donors. PCR was performed using 60 Vbeta and 13 Jbeta primers. Produced via immunoSEQ multiplex PCR; TCRdb's table is partial and in-frame only. The sample carries 110,000 to 150,000 clones, more than 60% recorded once. The sequenced sample consisted of PBMCs. Receptors originate from a male donor in good health and CMV-seronegative.

The genes are TRBV10-3 and TRBJ2-7; 13 nucleotides match TRBD2. The germline V gene has CDR1 ENHRY and CDR2 SYGVKD. With V trimmed by 6 bases and J by 2 bases, 4 bases remained unmatched. The CDR3 extends over 15 amino acids. The CDR3 sequence is CAISRTSGGTYEQYF. DNA of the CDR3: TGTGCCATCAGCCGGACTAGCGGGGGAACCTACGAGCAGTACTTC.

The rearrangement links TRBV27 to TRBJ2-1; 11 nucleotides match TRBD1. CDR1 MNHEY and CDR2 SMNVEV come from the germline V gene (reference sequence). With V trimmed by 5 bases and J by 7 bases, 7 bases remained unmatched. CDR3 length equals 15 residues. CDR3 bases: TGTGCCAGCAGTCTTGGACAGGGGGCGTATAATGAGCAGTTCTTC. Protein: CASSLGQGAYNEQFF.

The V gene is TRBV11-1, the J gene TRBJ1-2, with TRBD1 identical over 7 bases. This CDR3 region has 15 residues. The junction had 9 bases not matched to a gene; V was cut back by 2 bases and J by 6 bases. The germline V gene has CDR1 SGHAT and CDR2 FQDESV (reference sequence). The DNA for the CDR3 is TGTGCCAGCAGCTTAAACCGGGTGACAGGGAATGGCTACACCTTC. Protein sequence: CASSLNRVTGNGYTF.

The chain couples TRBV7-9 to TRBJ2-4, with a tentative D call TRBD1 (7 bases). This CDR3 has 15 residues. The germline CDR1 and CDR2 sequences are SEHNR and FQNEAQ (reference sequence). V was shortened by 0 bases and J by 9 bases, with 15 bases between the two germline ends. CDR3 in DNA: TGTGCCAGCAGCTTAGCGGCAGGGGGGAACGGCATTCAGTACTTC. Translation gives CASSLAAGGNGIQYF. Complete variable domain (other parts from reference TRBV7-9 and TRBJ2-4): DTGVSQNPRHKITKRGQNVTFRCDPISEHNRLYWYRQTLGQGPEFLTYFQNEAQLEKSRLLSDRFSAERPKGSFSTLEIQRTEQGDSAMYLCASSLAAGGNGIQYFGAGTRLSVL.

The gene calls are TRBV7-9 and TRBJ1-1; 7 bases map to TRBD1. The junction had 4 bases not matched to a gene; V was cut back by 2 bases and J by 1 base. The germline gives CDR1 SEHNR, CDR2 FQNEAQ (reference sequence). The CDR3 extends over 15 amino acids. CDR3 sequence reads: CASSLLAGGNTEAFF. The CDR3 bases are TGTGCCAGCAGCTTATTAGCAGGGGGGAACACTGAAGCTTTCTTT.

The chain recombines TRBV5-1 with TRBJ2-3, with TRBD2 matching 10 bases. Germline assignment: CDR1 SGHRS and CDR2 YFSETQ. V was clipped by 5 bases and J by 0 bases; unmatched bases: 6. The CDR3 consists of 16 residues. CDR3 loop: CASSSGLAASTDTQYF. The CDR3 DNA follows: TGCGCCAGCAGTTCCGGACTAGCGGCTAGCACAGATACGCAGTATTTT. Together with reference TRBV5-1 and TRBJ2-3, the CDR3 gives the full variable domain: KAGVTQTPRYLIKTRGQQVTLSCSPISGHRSVSWYQQTPGQGLQFLFEYFSETQRNKGNFPGRFSGRQFSNSRSEMNVSTLELGDSALYLCASSSGLAASTDTQYFGPGTRLTVL.

This chain uses TRBV4-3 with TRBJ1-4, with 8 bases that match TRBD1. This CDR3 is 20 amino acids long. V gave up 0 bases and J gave up 5 bases; unmatched junction bases: 17. CDR1 and CDR2 (germline): LGHNA, YSLEER. This chain's CDR3 is CASSQEGRTGKVLGNEKLFF. The DNA for the CDR3 is TGCGCCAGCAGCCAAGAGGGGAGGACAGGGAAGGTACTCGGAAATGAAAAACTGTTTTTT.

This rearrangement joins TRBV6-5 to TRBJ1-2, with 9 bases matching TRBD1. There are 15 residues in the CDR3. The germline gives CDR1 MNHEY, CDR2 SVGAGI. Losses at the gene ends were 5 bases for V and 2 bases for J; bases not matched to a gene: 6. CDR3 amino acids: CASSTSGTGNYGYTF. Written as DNA, the CDR3 is TGTGCCAGCAGTACCTCCGGGACAGGGAACTATGGCTACACCTTC.

The chain links TRBV15 to TRBJ2-3; 7 bases agree with TRBD1. CDR1 LNHNV and CDR2 YYDKDF come from the germline V gene (reference sequence). V dropped 3 bases and J dropped 7; count of bases not matched to a gene: 13. This CDR3 spans 16 amino acids. The DNA of the CDR3 is TGTGCCACCAGCAGGGGGCTTGGGACAGTGGTGAATACGCAGTATTTT. This translates into CATSRGLGTVVNTQYF.

J is TRBJ2-4 and V is TRBV19; D is undetermined. Germline CDR1 is LNHDA and CDR2 is SQIVND (reference sequence). The V and J ends lost 9 bases and 0 bases respectively, with 21 bases between them. This CDR3 has 17 residues. The DNA for the CDR3 is TGTGCCAGCGCCGGAACAGAAATTACCCTAGCCAAAAACATTCAGTACTTC. This gives the protein CASAGTEITLAKNIQYF.

This chain links TRBV7-2 with TRBJ1-5; maybe TRBD1 (6 bases). Per the germline V gene, CDR1 is SGHTA and CDR2 is FQGNSA. V lost 3 bases and J 7 bases, leaving 10 bases between the germline ends. The CDR3 spans 13 residues. The CDR3 nucleotides are TGTGCCAGCAGCTTTTACAGGGACCAGCCCCAGCATTTT. Translated, it gives CASSFYRDQPQHF.

This clone appeared once. The V call is TRBV27, the J call TRBJ2-7; maybe TRBD1 (7 bases). The CDR3 is 16 amino acids. CDR1 and CDR2 (germline): MNHEY, SMNVEV (reference sequence). V shed 0 bases and J shed 3 bases, with 15 bases lying between them. The CDR3 nucleotides are TGTGCCAGCAGTTTATCTGCCCAGGGGGGATTCTACGAGCAGTACTTC. This sequence encodes CASSLSAQGGFYEQYF.

V and J are TRBV5-1 and TRBJ2-3; perhaps TRBD2 as D (5 bases). This CDR3 region has 13 residues. Trimming pared 1 base from V and 5 bases from J, leaving 8 bases between. Germline values: CDR1 SGHRS, CDR2 YFSETQ. In DNA, the CDR3 is TGCGCCAGCAGCTTGACGAGGGTAGATACGCAGTATTTT. Its translation is CASSLTRVDTQYF.

This chain connects TRBV12-5 to TRBJ1-5; the match to TRBD1 covers 7 bases. This CDR3 has 13 amino acids. Germline V gives CDR1 LGHNT, CDR2 FRNRAP. Losses at the gene ends were 6 bases for V and 8 bases for J; bases not matched to a gene: 7. DNA of the CDR3: TGTGCTAGTGGGCCTAGACAGGGAGAGCCCCAGCATTTT. As protein: CASGPRQGEPQHF.

The CDR3 DNA reads TGTGCCAGCAGTTACTCACGGGGTTGGGAGGCCTATGGCTACACCTTC. Encoded protein: CASSYSRGWEAYGYTF. The V call is TRBV6-5, the J call TRBJ1-2, with D unclear. Trimming removed 0 bases from V and 4 bases from J, with 15 bases in between. The V gene's germline CDR1 is MNHEY and CDR2 SVGAGI. This CDR3 has 16 amino acids.

A few counts support this clone. CDR3 in amino acids: CASRDKTYGYTF. The CDR3 region has the DNA TGTGCCAGCAGGGACAAAACCTATGGCTACACCTTC. The gene calls are TRBV25-1 and TRBJ1-2; weak D call: TRBD1 (5 bases). The V end lost 6 bases, the J end lost 4 bases, and 9 bases lay between the germline ends. The CDR3 sequence is 12 residues long. CDR1 is MGHDK and CDR2 is SYGVNS in the germline V gene.

This clone was seen ten or more times. The chain uses TRBV4-2 and TRBJ1-3; D not certain. The CDR3 totals 13 residues. Trimming shortened V by 10 bases and J by 8 bases, and 18 bases separated the two germline ends. The germline V gene has CDR1 LGHNA and CDR2 YNFKEQ. The CDR3 bases are TGTGCCACCGCCCCTACAGTTTTCGACACCATATATTTT. It is translated as CATAPTVFDTIYF.